Listed here are 27 T cell receptor beta chains from one sample, sequenced in a study of blood T cell repertoires in COVID-19 (dated by TCRdb to 2018 to 2021). Receptor libraries were prepared by the immunoSEQ multiplex PCR assay. TCRdb carries this immuneACCESS record with in-frame sequences only. Its versions omit some clonotypes, under half of them owing to an unresolved V gene in the studies checked, with the rest unexplained. The sample profile shows about 36,000 clones; 75% to 95% of them were found once. Together, the top ten hold 4.8% of the sample. The specimen was peripheral blood. The receptors were gathered from a human donor in a cohort sampled during active COVID-19.

V is TRBV7-2 and J is TRBJ2-3; no firm D call. V was pared by 5 bases and J by 1 base, with 16 bases between. The V gene's germline CDR1 is SGHTA and CDR2 FQGNSA. There are 16 residues in the CDR3. CDR3 DNA: TGTGCCAGCAGCCCAACCCTAGGTACTGGCACAGATACGCAGTATTTT. Amino acids: CASSPTLGTGTDTQYF.

The chain combines TRBV14 with TRBJ1-4; the match to TRBD1 covers 8 bases. This CDR3 comprises 15 residues. The V gene end was trimmed by 1 base and the J gene end by 8 bases; junction bases not matched to a gene: 6. Germline CDR1 and CDR2: SGHDN and FVKESK. CDR3 in DNA: TGTGCCAGCAGCCAAGGACAGGGGCCCGGGGAAAAACTGTTTTTT. Its protein is CASSQGQGPGEKLFF.

This clone was seen only a few times. The chain joins TRBV28 to TRBJ2-2; 7 bases map to TRBD2. The CDR3 sequence is 13 residues long. V trimming: 8 bases; J trimming: 3 bases; junction bases outside the gene matches: 3. Germline values: CDR1 MDHEN, CDR2 SYDVKM. Written as DNA, the CDR3 is TGTGCCAGCGTACTAGCGTACACCGGGGAGCTGTTTTTT. It codes for CASVLAYTGELFF.

The chain joins TRBV28 to TRBJ2-7; 7 bases fit TRBD1. The trim removed 6 bases at V and 5 bases at J, leaving 10 bases unmatched. CDR1 is MDHEN and CDR2 is SYDVKM in the germline V gene. The CDR3 length is 14 residues. CDR3 region: CASSPPDRDNEQYF. In DNA, the CDR3 is TGTGCCAGCAGCCCACCTGACAGGGACAACGAGCAGTACTTC.

The chain couples TRBV11-2 to TRBJ2-1; TRBD2 might be the D (5 bases). The ends were cut back, 1 base at V and 4 bases at J, with 11 bases in the middle. Germline CDR1 reads SGHAT; CDR2 reads FQNNGV. The CDR3 is 15 residues long. Here the CDR3 DNA reads TGTGCCAGCAGCTTAGGTGTAGGACTGTACAATGAGCAGTTCTTC. It codes for CASSLGVGLYNEQFF.

The chain combines TRBV27 with TRBJ1-1; D unresolved. From germline, CDR1 is MNHEY and CDR2 SMNVEV (reference sequence). The CDR3 has 14 residues. V dropped 7 bases and J dropped 10 bases, with 22 bases sitting between them. The CDR3 sequence: CASNPTSLGGRAFF. The CDR3 DNA sequence: TGTGCCAGCAACCCCACATCTCTCGGAGGTAGAGCTTTCTTT.

The chain has TRBV11-2 and TRBJ1-2; 8 bases are a match to TRBD1. V lost 5 bases, J lost 5 bases, and 10 bases stayed unmatched. The CDR3 loop spans 15 amino acids. CDR1 and CDR2 (germline): SGHAT, FQNNGV. CDR3 nucleotide sequence: TGTGCCAGCAGCATGACCGGGACAGGAATATATGGCTACACCTTC. This translates into CASSMTGTGIYGYTF.

V is TRBV2 and J is TRBJ2-7; TRBD1 aligns across 8 bases. Per the germline V gene, CDR1 is SNHLY and CDR2 is FYNNEI. Trimming cost V 8 bases and J 1 base; bases outside gene matches: 4. The CDR3 consists of 13 residues. CDR3 sequence: CASARTGSYEQYF. DNA of the CDR3: TGTGCCAGCGCGCGGACAGGGTCCTACGAGCAGTACTTC.

V is TRBV28 and J is TRBJ1-2, with D perhaps TRBD1 (6 bases). Germline CDR1 reads MDHEN; CDR2 reads SYDVKM. Deletions cut 6 bases from V and 7 bases from J, with 15 bases between. CDR3 length equals 13 residues. The CDR3 loop reads CASRQQGLTGYTF. The CDR3 coding sequence is TGTGCCAGCAGACAACAGGGCCTTACTGGCTACACCTTC.

This chain connects TRBV6-5 to TRBJ1-1; D is uncertain. The germline gives CDR1 MNHEY, CDR2 SVGAGI. The V and J ends lost 2 bases and 0 bases respectively, with 7 bases between them. The CDR3 runs to 14 residues. CDR3 DNA sequence: TGTGCCAGCAGTTACGGCCAGTTGAACACTGAAGCTTTCTTT. Encoded protein: CASSYGQLNTEAFF.

V is TRBV6-5 and J is TRBJ1-3, with D maybe TRBD1 (6 bases). Germline values: CDR1 MNHEY, CDR2 SVGAGI. The V gene lost 6 bases and the J gene lost 4 bases, with 16 bases spanning the gap. The CDR3 has 15 amino acids. CDR3 nucleotide sequence: TGTGCCAGCAGCAAAATTACAGGGCCGGGAAACACCATATATTTT. Encoded protein: CASSKITGPGNTIYF.

The table lists this clone with a count of one. The gene calls are TRBV5-8 and TRBJ2-3; D may be TRBD2 (5 bases). Between the trimmed V and J ends, which lost 2 bases and 1 base, there was a span of 14 bases. Germline lookup yields CDR1 SGHTS and CDR2 YDEGEE. The CDR3 spans 16 residues. The CDR3 sequence: CASSLIAPSGTDTQYF. For the CDR3, the DNA is TGTGCCAGCAGCTTAATAGCGCCGAGCGGCACAGATACGCAGTATTTT. Filled out from reference TRBV5-8 and TRBJ2-3, the complete variable domain reads EAGVTQSPTHLIKTRGQQATLRCSPISGHTSVYWYQQALGLGLQFLLWYDEGEERNRGNFPPRFSGRQFPNYSSELNVNALELEDSALYLCASSLIAPSGTDTQYFGPGTRLTVL.

V is TRBV5-1 and J is TRBJ1-1; 7 positions match TRBD1. Germline V gene sequence: CDR1 SGHRS, CDR2 YFSETQ. This CDR3 spans 13 amino acids. Trimming at V came to 4 bases and at J to 5 bases, leaving 5 bases not matched to a gene. The CDR3 region has the DNA TGCGCCAGCAGCGCCACAGGGGAGACTGAAGCTTTCTTT. It yields the protein CASSATGETEAFF.

The chain is built from TRBV12-5 and TRBJ2-7; D may be TRBD2 (7 bases). Germline V gene data show CDR1 as LGHNT and CDR2 as FRNRAP. V dropped 1 base and J dropped 5 bases, with 18 bases sitting between them. This CDR3 region has 16 residues. CDR3: CASGLGSPGGANEQYF. The CDR3 DNA follows: TGTGCTAGTGGTTTGGGGAGCCCGGGGGGCGCGAACGAGCAGTACTTC.

The chain joins TRBV29-1 to TRBJ2-7; tentative D call: TRBD2 (6 bases). The germline V and J ends were trimmed by 4 bases and 2 bases, with 12 bases remaining between them. From germline, CDR1 is SQVTM and CDR2 ANQGSEA. CDR3 length: 13 amino acids. CDR3 sequence reads: CSVVEAGAYEQYF. The CDR3 DNA is TGCAGCGTTGTCGAAGCGGGCGCCTACGAGCAGTACTTC.

This chain links TRBV5-1 with TRBJ1-5, with 7 bases that match TRBD1. The V gene end was trimmed by 2 bases and the J gene end by 7 bases; junction bases not matched to a gene: 6. Germline V lookup: CDR1 SGHRS, CDR2 YFSETQ. CDR3 size: 14 residues. CDR3 loop: CASSFQGGAQPQHF. Here the CDR3 DNA reads TGCGCCAGCAGCTTCCAAGGGGGCGCGCAGCCCCAGCATTTT.

The chain carries TRBV11-2 and TRBJ1-6; a possible D gene is TRBD1 (6 bases). Between the trimmed V and J ends, which lost 5 bases and 5 bases, there was a span of 10 bases. This CDR3 has 14 amino acids. CDR1 and CDR2 (germline): SGHAT, FQNNGV. The CDR3 spells CASSIQGHNSPLHF. The CDR3 DNA sequence: TGTGCCAGCAGCATACAGGGTCATAATTCACCCCTCCACTTT.

The chain uses TRBV9 and TRBJ2-1; perhaps TRBD2 as D (5 bases). The length of the CDR3 is 13 residues. Germline V gene sequence: CDR1 SGDLS, CDR2 YYNGEE. Trimming stripped 2 bases from V and 5 bases from J, with 8 bases between. The DNA of the CDR3 is TGTGCCAGCAGCGTCACTAGAAACAATGAGCAGTTCTTC. It yields the protein CASSVTRNNEQFF.

The genes are TRBV6-5 and TRBJ2-2; weak D call: TRBD2 (6 bases). This CDR3 is 15 amino acids long. Trimming took 7 bases from V and 4 from J, leaving 16 bases between them. CDR1 is MNHEY and CDR2 is SVGAGI in the germline V gene. CDR3 DNA: TGTGCCAGCAATTTACGAGGGACTCGCACCGGGGAGCTGTTTTTT. It codes for CASNLRGTRTGELFF.

This chain joins TRBV3-1 (or the pseudogene TRBV3-2) and TRBJ2-1; 7 bases fit TRBD2. This CDR3 is built from 14 residues. The trim removed 2 bases at V and 2 bases at J, leaving 0 bases unmatched. The V gene's germline CDR1 is LGHDT and CDR2 YNNKEL (reference sequence). CDR3 nucleotides: TGTGCCAGCAGCCAACTAGCGGCCTACAATGAGCAGTTCTTC. It translates to CASSQLAAYNEQFF.

The rearrangement links TRBV3-1 (or the pseudogene TRBV3-2) to TRBJ2-2; 12 positions match TRBD2. With V trimmed by 4 bases and J by 0 bases, 6 bases remained unmatched. The CDR3 has 18 amino acids. Germline lookup yields CDR1 LGHDT and CDR2 YNNKEL (reference sequence). DNA for the CDR3: TGTGCCAGCAGCCGAGATCTAGCGGGAGGGCCGAACACCGGGGAGCTGTTTTTT. This encodes CASSRDLAGGPNTGELFF.

The DNA of the CDR3 is TGTGCCAGCAGAGGACAGTCTGGGGGCAATCAGCCCCAGCATTTT. Translating it yields CASRGQSGGNQPQHF. This chain links TRBV2 with TRBJ1-5, with D perhaps TRBD1 (6 bases). Trimming removed 6 bases from V and 2 bases from J, with 14 bases in between. CDR1 SNHLY and CDR2 FYNNEI come from the germline V gene. This CDR3 has 15 residues.

The chain uses TRBV6-2 or TRBV6-3 and TRBJ1-4; TRBD1 matches 9 bases. The CDR3 consists of 14 residues. V was pared by 2 bases and J by 6 bases, with 1 base of the junction left unmatched. Germline assignment: CDR1 MNHEY and CDR2 SVGEGT. The CDR3 DNA reads TGTGCCAGCAGTTACGACAGGGGGTATGAAAAACTGTTTTTT. It encodes CASSYDRGYEKLFF.

The rearrangement links TRBV3-1 (or the pseudogene TRBV3-2) to TRBJ1-3, with D perhaps matching TRBD1 (5 bases). This CDR3 region has 16 residues. The germline V and J ends were trimmed by 1 base and 3 bases, with 13 bases remaining between them. Germline lookup yields CDR1 LGHDT and CDR2 YNNKEL (reference sequence). For the CDR3, the DNA is TGTGCCAGCAGCCAAGCTGTGTCAGGGATTGGAAACACCATATATTTT. Its protein product is CASSQAVSGIGNTIYF.

The rearrangement links TRBV3-1 (or the pseudogene TRBV3-2) to TRBJ1-2, with D hard to call. Deletions cut 1 base from V and 8 bases from J, with 11 bases between. The germline gives CDR1 LGHDT, CDR2 YNNKEL (reference sequence). This CDR3 spans 13 amino acids. Here the CDR3 reads CASSQGSVPGYTF. The CDR3 nucleotides read TGTGCCAGCAGCCAAGGATCGGTCCCAGGCTACACCTTC.

The chain uses TRBV6-6 and TRBJ1-5; the match to TRBD1 covers 8 bases. With 2 bases clipped from V and 6 bases from J, the junction kept 9 bases outside the gene matches. Germline V lookup: CDR1 MNHNY, CDR2 SVGAGI (reference sequence). The CDR3 sequence is 16 residues long. The chain's CDR3 is CASSYAQGGNGQPQHF. The CDR3 DNA follows: TGTGCCAGCAGTTACGCACAGGGGGGGAACGGTCAGCCCCAGCATTTT.

The V and J genes are TRBV19 and TRBJ1-5; 10 nucleotides match TRBD1. V dropped 1 base and J dropped 5; count of bases not matched to a gene: 2. Germline loops: CDR1 LNHDA, CDR2 SQIVND (reference sequence). The CDR3 loop spans 15 amino acids. In nucleotides, the CDR3 is TGTGCCAGTAGTATAGGGACAGGGGGGGATCAGCCCCAGCATTTT. As protein: CASSIGTGGDQPQHF.